The 27 T cell receptor beta chains below all came from one sample that was sequenced in a study of blood T cell repertoires in COVID-19. Method: immunoSEQ multiplex PCR; TCRdb's copy keeps in-frame clones and lacks some. The repertoire consists of around 330,000 clones, with roughly 90% occurring once and the leading ten covering approximately 4%. The sample comprised peripheral blood. The receptors here all came from a woman in her fifties or sixties with active or convalescent COVID-19.

This chain's CDR3 is CASSSAQGARETQYF. The DNA of the CDR3 is TGTGCCAGCAGCTCAGCCCAGGGGGCGCGGGAGACCCAGTACTTC. The J gene is TRBJ2-5, the V gene TRBV7-2; TRBD1 matches 8 bases. CDR3 size: 15 residues. CDR1 SGHTA and CDR2 FQGNSA come from the germline V gene. V lost 4 bases, J lost 5 bases, and 9 bases stayed unmatched.

The count of this clone is one. CDR3 protein: CATSDLDRGEYGYTF. As DNA, the CDR3 is TGTGCCACCAGTGACCTGGACAGGGGAGAGTATGGCTACACCTTC. The chain employs TRBV24-1 and TRBJ1-2; 9 bases align to TRBD1. Trimming removed 4 bases from V and 5 bases from J; junction bases left unmatched: 7. The germline V gene encodes CDR1 KGHDR and CDR2 SFDVKD. The CDR3 runs to 15 residues.

The chain recombines TRBV7-2 with TRBJ1-2, with 9 bases aligning to TRBD1. Germline V gene sequence: CDR1 SGHTA, CDR2 FQGNSA. The CDR3 covers 16 residues. V was clipped by 1 base and J by 7 bases; unmatched bases: 10. The chain's CDR3 is CASSLEARDRDSGYTF. The CDR3 DNA is TGTGCCAGCAGCTTAGAAGCCCGGGACAGGGACTCTGGCTACACCTTC.

The chain is built from TRBV27 and TRBJ1-5; D uncertain. Germline V gene lookup returns CDR1 MNHEY and CDR2 SMNVEV (reference sequence). The length of the CDR3 is 13 residues. Trimming pared 5 bases from V and 2 bases from J, leaving 7 bases between. CDR3 residues: CASSPGGNQPQHF. The CDR3 bases are TGTGCCAGCAGTCCCGGAGGCAATCAGCCCCAGCATTTT.

This clone was seen more than once but under ten times. This chain uses TRBV9 with TRBJ1-5, with 10 bases aligning to TRBD1. This CDR3 has 14 amino acids. The V gene end was trimmed by 3 bases and the J gene end by 6 bases; junction bases not matched to a gene: 3. From germline, CDR1 is SGDLS and CDR2 YYNGEE. CDR3 sequence reads: CASSATGGGQPQHF. CDR3 bases: TGTGCCAGCAGCGCGACAGGGGGCGGTCAGCCCCAGCATTTT.

The chain combines TRBV5-1 with TRBJ1-1, with D hard to call. The V gene lost 5 bases and the J gene lost 1 base, with 12 bases spanning the gap. Germline-derived CDR1 and CDR2 are SGHRS and YFSETQ. The CDR3 has 14 residues. Here the CDR3 reads CASSLAQTNTEAFF. As DNA, the CDR3 is TGCGCCAGCAGTTTAGCCCAGACGAACACTGAAGCTTTCTTT.

J is TRBJ1-2 and V is TRBV28; maybe TRBD1 (5 bases). In germline, CDR1 is MDHEN, CDR2 SYDVKM. This CDR3 spans 14 amino acids. The V end was cut by 5 bases, the J end by 8 bases, with 18 bases between. The CDR3 spells CASSRYGQARGYTF. The DNA for the CDR3 is TGTGCCAGCAGTCGGTATGGACAAGCGAGAGGCTACACCTTC.

The V call is TRBV12-3 or TRBV12-4, the J call TRBJ1-2; D unclear. CDR3 length equals 13 residues. V gave up 1 base and J gave up 2 bases, with 5 bases separating them. In DNA form, the CDR3 reads TGTGCCAGCAGTTTAGGAGGGAACTATGGCTACACCTTC. Translated, it gives CASSLGGNYGYTF.

This clone came up a few times. The chain has TRBV6-2 or TRBV6-3 and TRBJ1-2; D is undetermined. This CDR3 is built from 11 residues. Trimming stripped 4 bases from V and 5 bases from J, with 5 bases between. Germline V gives CDR1 MNHEY, CDR2 SVGEGT. CDR3 sequence: CASSSYYGYTF. The CDR3 coding sequence is TGTGCCAGCAGTTCCTATTATGGCTACACCTTC.

The gene calls are TRBV28 and TRBJ1-2, with 10 bases matching TRBD1. The V gene's germline CDR1 is MDHEN and CDR2 SYDVKM. The J segment lost 0 bases and the V segment lost 6 bases, leaving 4 bases of the junction unmatched. This CDR3 has 15 residues. Here the CDR3 reads CASRTDRGPNYGYTF. The CDR3 region has the DNA TGTGCCAGCAGAACTGACAGGGGGCCTAACTATGGCTACACCTTC.

V usage is TRBV24-1 and J usage is TRBJ2-1; 12 bases map to TRBD2. Germline trimming cut 4 bases from V and 6 bases from J; bases unmatched to any gene: 6. The CDR3 spans 16 residues. CDR1 is KGHDR, CDR2 SFDVKD, per germline. The CDR3 loop is CATSDTTSGRFNEQFF. The CDR3 bases are TGTGCCACCAGTGACACCACTAGCGGGAGGTTCAATGAGCAGTTCTTC.

The rearrangement uses TRBV27 and TRBJ1-6; the D is unclear. The CDR3 totals 16 residues. V dropped 2 bases and J dropped 0 bases, with 8 bases sitting between them. In germline, CDR1 is MNHEY, CDR2 SMNVEV (reference sequence). As DNA, the CDR3 is TGTGCCAGCAGTTTAACCGGGAGCTCCTATAATTCACCCCTCCACTTT. Translated, it gives CASSLTGSSYNSPLHF.

This chain connects TRBV7-9 to TRBJ2-2; 13 nucleotides agree with TRBD2. Germline V gene sequence: CDR1 SEHNR, CDR2 FQNEAQ (reference sequence). This CDR3 is built from 18 residues. With V trimmed by 0 bases and J by 4 bases, 5 bases remained unmatched. The CDR3, as DNA: TGTGCCAGCAGCTTAGCTAGGACTAGCGGGAGAGGCACCGGGGAGCTGTTTTTT. Encoded protein: CASSLARTSGRGTGELFF.

The genes are TRBV4-1 and TRBJ1-4; D not resolved. The CDR3 spans 15 residues. Trimming left V 0 bases short and J 3 bases short, with 8 bases between. CDR1 and CDR2 (germline): MGHRA, YSYEKL. CDR3 coding DNA: TGCGCCAGCAGCCAAGATCCGGTGGCTAATGAAAAACTGTTTTTT. Protein: CASSQDPVANEKLFF.

The chain employs TRBV3-1 (or the pseudogene TRBV3-2) and TRBJ2-3, with TRBD2 as a possible D gene (5 bases). This CDR3 region has 14 residues. The germline CDR1 and CDR2 sequences are LGHDT and YNNKEL (reference sequence). Between the trimmed V and J ends, which lost 3 bases and 6 bases, there was a span of 13 bases. The CDR3 nucleotides read TGTGCCAGCAGCCACCCCACTAGTTCCGATACGCAGTATTTT. Translating it yields CASSHPTSSDTQYF.

CDR3 coding DNA: TGCGCCAGCAGCCCTGAGGGTGGGACAGGGGGTATTGGTTCACCCCTCCACTTT. Residues: CASSPEGGTGGIGSPLHF. The V gene is TRBV5-1, the J gene TRBJ1-6; 11 bases are a match to TRBD1. CDR3 size: 18 residues. CDR1 and CDR2 (germline): SGHRS, YFSETQ. The V segment lost 4 bases and the J segment 9 bases; nucleotides outside the gene matches: 15.

The CDR3 sequence: CSVLGSYEQYF. CDR3 in DNA: TGCAGCGTTCTAGGGAGCTACGAGCAGTACTTC. V gene TRBV29-1 combines with J gene TRBJ2-7, with D perhaps TRBD2 (5 bases). Trimming removed 5 bases from V and 3 bases from J, with 8 bases in between. Per germline, CDR1 SQVTM and CDR2 ANQGSEA. The CDR3 loop spans 11 amino acids.

The chain employs TRBV6-4 and TRBJ1-6, with unresolved D. The CDR3 is made up of 15 amino acids. Germline V lookup: CDR1 MRHNA, CDR2 SNTAGT. Trimming removed 4 bases at V and 7 bases at J, with 14 bases between. The CDR3 protein is CASSVRNSRNSPLHF. CDR3 DNA sequence: TGTGCCAGCAGTGTTAGGAACAGTAGGAATTCACCCCTCCACTTT.

V and J are TRBV29-1 and TRBJ1-3; 7 bases are shared with TRBD1. V was pared by 0 bases and J by 4 bases, with 9 bases of the junction left unmatched. This CDR3 contains 16 residues. CDR1 SQVTM and CDR2 ANQGSEA come from the germline V gene. The CDR3 DNA reads as TGCAGCGTTGAAGATCTCACAGGGGAAGGCGGAAACACCATATATTTT. Its protein product is CSVEDLTGEGGNTIYF.

This chain uses TRBV10-3 with TRBJ1-2; TRBD1 matches 8 bases. Trimming removed 4 bases from V and 8 bases from J; junction bases left unmatched: 9. The CDR3 spans 14 residues. Germline V lookup: CDR1 ENHRY, CDR2 SYGVKD. CDR3 DNA sequence: TGTGCCATCAGTGCCCAGACAGGGGAACTAGGCTACACCTTC. As protein: CAISAQTGELGYTF.

The chain couples TRBV3-1 (or the pseudogene TRBV3-2) to TRBJ1-2; the D is unclear. The germline V gene has CDR1 LGHDT and CDR2 YNNKEL (reference sequence). V lost 0 bases to trimming and J lost 1 base, with 6 bases between them. The CDR3 spans 14 residues. CDR3 residues: CASSQDIFNYGYTF. DNA for the CDR3: TGTGCCAGCAGCCAAGATATATTTAACTATGGCTACACCTTC.

The chain uses TRBV30 and TRBJ1-1; maybe TRBD1 (5 bases). Between the trimmed V and J ends, which lost 1 base and 9 bases, there was a span of 9 bases. There are 11 residues in the CDR3. Looked up from germline, CDR1 is GTSNPN and CDR2 is SVGIG (reference sequence). This chain's CDR3 is CAWSAHRKAFF. The CDR3 coding sequence is TGTGCCTGGAGTGCCCACAGGAAAGCTTTCTTT.

The chain has TRBV30 and TRBJ2-7; the D gene is possibly TRBD2 (6 bases). V lost 1 base to trimming and J lost 4 bases, with 17 bases between them. Per the germline V gene, CDR1 is GTSNPN and CDR2 is SVGIG (reference sequence). The CDR3 length is 15 residues. CDR3 in amino acids: CAWSGRGGTVYEQYF. The DNA of the CDR3 is TGTGCCTGGAGTGGACGGGGCGGGACGGTTTACGAGCAGTACTTC.

The chain carries TRBV18 and TRBJ1-1, with unresolved D. Germline-derived CDR1 and CDR2 are KGHSH and LQKENI. V lost 2 bases to trimming and J lost 1 base, with 11 bases between them. This CDR3 is 15 amino acids long. CDR3 region: CASSPGLAGNTEAFF. The CDR3 DNA sequence: TGTGCCAGCTCACCAGGATTGGCAGGGAACACTGAAGCTTTCTTT. Drawing the rest from reference TRBV18 and TRBJ1-1, the complete variable domain is NAGVMQNPRHLVRRRGQEARLRCSPMKGHSHVYWYRQLPEEGLKFMVYLQKENIIDESGMPKERFSAEFPKEGPSILRIQQVVRGDSAAYFCASSPGLAGNTEAFFGQGTRLTVV.

This clone has just a few counts. The CDR3 protein is CASSPLRGTHEQYF. CDR3 coding DNA: TGTGCCAGCTCACCGCTCAGGGGTACTCACGAGCAGTACTTC. The chain couples TRBV18 to TRBJ2-7; D possibly corresponds to TRBD1 (6 bases). V was clipped by 3 bases and J by 5 bases, with 14 bases between them. CDR3 length equals 14 residues. Germline CDR1 reads KGHSH; CDR2 reads LQKENI.

Concerning this clone itself: The junction shows a germline mismatch at one end, possibly a read error. The chain is built from TRBV5-8 and TRBJ1-5; 7 nucleotides agree with TRBD1. The CDR3 loop spans 15 amino acids. Germline CDR1 is SGHTS and CDR2 is YDEGEE. DNA of the CDR3: TGTGCCAGCAGGTTGGGACAGCATAGCAATCAGCCCCAGCATTTT. Residues: CASRLGQHSNQPQHF.

The chain uses TRBV5-1 and TRBJ1-2; a weak D match, TRBD1 (5 bases). In germline, CDR1 is SGHRS, CDR2 YFSETQ. V lost 7 bases and J lost 10, with 14 bases in between. The CDR3 contains 11 residues. The CDR3 is CASRLLRDYTF. CDR3 nucleotide sequence: TGCGCCAGCCGACTCCTCAGGGACTACACCTTC.